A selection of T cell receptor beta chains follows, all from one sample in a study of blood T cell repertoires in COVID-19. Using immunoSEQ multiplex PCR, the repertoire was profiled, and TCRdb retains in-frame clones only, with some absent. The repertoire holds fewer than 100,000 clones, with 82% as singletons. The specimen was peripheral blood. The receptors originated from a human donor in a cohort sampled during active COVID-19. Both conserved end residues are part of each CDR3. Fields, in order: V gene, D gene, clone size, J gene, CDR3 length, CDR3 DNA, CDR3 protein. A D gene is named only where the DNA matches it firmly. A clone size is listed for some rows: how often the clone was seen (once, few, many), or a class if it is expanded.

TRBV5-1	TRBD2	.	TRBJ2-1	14	TGCGCCAGCAGCGGCGGGACTAGTGTCTATGAGCAGTTCTTC	CASSGGTSVYEQFF
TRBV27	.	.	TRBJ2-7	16	TGTGCCAGCAGTTTATATCACAGGCGGAGCTCCTACGAGCAGTACTTC	CASSLYHRRSSYEQYF
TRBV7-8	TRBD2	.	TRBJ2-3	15	TGTGCCAGCAGCCAGCAGCGGGGGGACACAGATACGCAGTATTTT	CASSQQRGDTDTQYF
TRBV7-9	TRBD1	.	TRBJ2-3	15	TGTGCCAGCAGCTTAACGGGACAGGGCACAGATACGCAGTATTTT	CASSLTGQGTDTQYF
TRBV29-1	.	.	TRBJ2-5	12	TGCAGCGTCGGGGAGACCCAGGAGACCCAGTACTTC	CSVGETQETQYF
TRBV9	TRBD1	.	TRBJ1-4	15	TGTGCCAGCAGCCCCTCCGGGACAGGGAGTGAAAAACTGTTTTTT	CASSPSGTGSEKLFF
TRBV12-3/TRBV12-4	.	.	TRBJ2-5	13	TGTGCCAGCAGTTTACTGGCGTCAGGGGCCCAGTACTTC	CASSLLASGAQYF
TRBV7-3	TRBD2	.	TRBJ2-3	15	TGTGCCAGCAGCCAAGCGGGGGGCGGCACAGATACGCAGTATTTT	CASSQAGGGTDTQYF
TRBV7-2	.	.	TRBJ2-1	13	TGTGCCAGCAGCCCACGGGGGGCCGGGGAGCAGTTCTTC	CASSPRGAGEQFF
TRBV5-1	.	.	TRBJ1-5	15	TGCGCCAGCAGCCCCGACAGTTCCTGGTATCAGCCCCAGCATTTT	CASSPDSSWYQPQHF
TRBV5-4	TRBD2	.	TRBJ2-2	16	TGTGCCAGCAGCTCCAACGAGCGGGGGGGCCACGGGGAGCTGTTTTTT	CASSSNERGGHGELFF
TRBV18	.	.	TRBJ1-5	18	TGTGCCAGCTCACTTGCACGTGAGGGGGGGAAAGGTAATCAGCCCCAGCATTTT	CASSLAREGGKGNQPQHF
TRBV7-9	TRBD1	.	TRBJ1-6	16	TGTGCCAGCAGCTTGGGACAGAGCTCCTATAATTCACCCCTCCACTTT	CASSLGQSSYNSPLHF
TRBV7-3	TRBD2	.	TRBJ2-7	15	TGTGCCAGCAGCAAATCGGGGGGAACCTCCTACGAGCAGTACTTC	CASSKSGGTSYEQYF
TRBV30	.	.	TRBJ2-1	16	TGTGCCTGGAGTGTCTTGGACAGTCGAATTGGGTCGTCGCAGTTCTTC	CAWSVLDSRIGSSQFF
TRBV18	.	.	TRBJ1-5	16	TGTGCCAGCTCCGCTACGGGATTGGGCCTCAATCAGCCCCAGCATTTT	CASSATGLGLNQPQHF
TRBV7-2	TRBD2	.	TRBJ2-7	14	TGTGCCAGCAGCCCGGGACTAGTGTCCTACGAGCAGTACTTC	CASSPGLVSYEQYF
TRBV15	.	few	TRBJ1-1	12	TGTGCCACCAGCAGAGATCGGGGGATAGCTTTCTTT	CATSRDRGIAFF
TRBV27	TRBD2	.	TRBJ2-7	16	TGTGCCAGCAGTTTATCGGGGCTAGCGGGGATCTACGAGCAGTACTTC	CASSLSGLAGIYEQYF
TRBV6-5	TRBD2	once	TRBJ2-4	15	TGTGCCAGCAGGGGTGACCGGGAGGGAGAAAACATTCAGTACTTC	CASRGDREGENIQYF
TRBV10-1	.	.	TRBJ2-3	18	TGCGCCAGCAGTGAGTCCCCCGGGAAAAGGGATCGTACAGATACGCAGTATTTT	CASSESPGKRDRTDTQYF
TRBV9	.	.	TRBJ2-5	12	TGTGCCAGCAGCCCCCGACTAGGGACCCAGTACTTC	CASSPRLGTQYF
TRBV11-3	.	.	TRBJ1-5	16	TGTGCCAGCAGCTTTAGTTCCAACTATAGCAATCAGCCCCAGCATTTT	CASSFSSNYSNQPQHF
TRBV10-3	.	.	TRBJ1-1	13	TGTGCCATCGCCAGCCGGGAGATCACTGAAGCTTTCTTT	CAIASREITEAFF
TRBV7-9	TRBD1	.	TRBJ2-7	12	TGTGCCAGCAGCCGGGACAGCCACGAGCAGTACTTC	CASSRDSHEQYF
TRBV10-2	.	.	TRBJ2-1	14	TGCGCCAGCAGTGAGGTGGGGGCGATCGATGAGCAGTTCTTC	CASSEVGAIDEQFF
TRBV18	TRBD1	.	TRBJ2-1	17	TGTGCCAGCTCACCGGACAGGGCGGCCTCCTCCTACAATGAGCAGTTCTTC	CASSPDRAASSYNEQFF
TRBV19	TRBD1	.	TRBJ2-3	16	TGTGCCAGTAGTGGGGACAGTCACCCGAGCACAGATACGCAGTATTTT	CASSGDSHPSTDTQYF
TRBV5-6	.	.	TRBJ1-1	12	TGTGCCAGCAGCTTTGGGAGGAAGGGAGCTTTCTTT	CASSFGRKGAFF
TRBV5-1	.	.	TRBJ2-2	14	TGCGCCAGCAGCTTAACGGGGTCCACCGGGGAGCTGTTTTTT	CASSLTGSTGELFF
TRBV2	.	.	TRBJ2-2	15	TGTGCCAGCACCGAGGAGGTTGAAGGCGCCGGGGAGCTGTTTTTT	CASTEEVEGAGELFF
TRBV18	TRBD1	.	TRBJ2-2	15	TGTGCCAGCTCTCCCGGACAGGGGGCCACCGGGGAGCTGTTTTTT	CASSPGQGATGELFF
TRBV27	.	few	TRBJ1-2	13	TGTGCCAGCAGTAGCAACCTCGGCTATGGCTACACCTTC	CASSSNLGYGYTF
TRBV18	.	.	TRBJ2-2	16	TGTGCCAGCTCACCATGGAGGGGGCAAGACACCGGGGAGCTGTTTTTT	CASSPWRGQDTGELFF
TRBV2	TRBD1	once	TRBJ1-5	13	TGTGCCAGCAGGGGACAGGGAGGGCAGCCCCAGCATTTT	CASRGQGGQPQHF
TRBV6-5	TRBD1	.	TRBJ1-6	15	TGTGCCAGCAGTTCAACAGGGGGCCTTAATTCACCCCTCCACTTT	CASSSTGGLNSPLHF
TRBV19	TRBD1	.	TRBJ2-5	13	TGTGCCAGTAACAGGGGTAGGGGAGAGACCCAGTACTTC	CASNRGRGETQYF
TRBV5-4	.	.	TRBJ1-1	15	TGTGCCAGCAGCCCTGAATCAGGGAGGGGAACTGAAGCTTTCTTT	CASSPESGRGTEAFF
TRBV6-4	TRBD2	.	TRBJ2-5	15	TGTGCCAGCAGCGAGACTAGCGGGGGGCAAGAGACCCAGTACTTC	CASSETSGGQETQYF
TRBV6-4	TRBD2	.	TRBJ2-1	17	TGTGCCAGCAGTGACTCGCCTTCTAGCGGGGGGACCAATGAGCAGTTCTTC	CASSDSPSSGGTNEQFF
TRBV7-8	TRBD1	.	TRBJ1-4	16	TGTGCCAGCAGCCCCAGGGGGGACGGCAATAATGAAAAACTGTTTTTT	CASSPRGDGNNEKLFF
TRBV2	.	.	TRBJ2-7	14	TGTGCCAGCGTCTTAAGGGGAACCTCCTACGAGCAGTACTTC	CASVLRGTSYEQYF
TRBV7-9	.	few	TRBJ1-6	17	TGTGCCAGCAGCTTCGCAGCGATGGGACACGTCCAGTCACCCCTCCACTTT	CASSFAAMGHVQSPLHF
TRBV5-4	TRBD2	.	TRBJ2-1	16	TGTGCCAGCAGCTCCGGACTAGCGGGGGGACTGGATGAGCAGTTCTTC	CASSSGLAGGLDEQFF
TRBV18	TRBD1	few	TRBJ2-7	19	TGTGCCAGCTCACCCGGACAGGCCAGCCATAATCCCTACTACTACGAGCAGTACTTC	CASSPGQASHNPYYYEQYF
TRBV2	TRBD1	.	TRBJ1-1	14	TGTGCCAGCACTACAGGGGGCTCTCGCACTGAAGCTTTCTTT	CASTTGGSRTEAFF
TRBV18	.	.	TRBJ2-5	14	TGTGCCAGCTCACCACCCGCCAGGGAAGAGACCCAGTACTTC	CASSPPAREETQYF
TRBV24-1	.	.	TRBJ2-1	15	TGTGCCACCAGTGATACCGGAAGCGGTGGAAATGAGCAGTTCTTC	CATSDTGSGGNEQFF
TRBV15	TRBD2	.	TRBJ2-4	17	TGTGCCACCAGCAGAGATCTTTCGGGACTAGCCAGGTCTTTTCAGTACTTC	CATSRDLSGLARSFQYF
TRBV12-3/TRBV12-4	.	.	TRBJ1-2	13	TGTGCCAGCAGTTTGGCCCCCTCAGGGGGCTACACCTTC	CASSLAPSGGYTF
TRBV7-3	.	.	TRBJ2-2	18	TGTGCCAGCAGCTTAACCCCTACGCAGGTCTCGAACACCGGGGAGCTGTTTTTT	CASSLTPTQVSNTGELFF
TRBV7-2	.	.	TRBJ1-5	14	TGTGCCAGCAGCGCGGGGGGCCTGGGGCAGCCCCAGCATTTT	CASSAGGLGQPQHF